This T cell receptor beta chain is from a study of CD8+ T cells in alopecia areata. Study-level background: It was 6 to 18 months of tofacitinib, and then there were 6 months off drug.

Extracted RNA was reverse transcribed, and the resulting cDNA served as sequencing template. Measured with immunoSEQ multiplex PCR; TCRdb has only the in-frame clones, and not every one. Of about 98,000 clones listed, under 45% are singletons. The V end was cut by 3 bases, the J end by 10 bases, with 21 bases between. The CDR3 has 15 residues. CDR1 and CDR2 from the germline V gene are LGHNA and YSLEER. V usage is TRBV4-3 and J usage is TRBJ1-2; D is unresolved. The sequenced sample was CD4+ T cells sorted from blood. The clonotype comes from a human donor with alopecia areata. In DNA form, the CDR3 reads TGCGCCAGCAGCCAGCCTTCCAGGCAACCTGGAGACTACACCTTC. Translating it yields CASSQPSRQPGDYTF.